A single sample gave rise to the 32 T cell receptor beta chains below, sequenced in a study of Ad26.COV2.S vaccination and SARS-CoV-2 variants. Repertoires were generated with immunoSEQ multiplex PCR, while TCRdb's copy carries only in-frame clones and drops some. The data contain some 180,000 clones, around 88% of them singletons. This specimen consisted of peripheral blood, obtained after recovery from COVID-19. These receptors were taken from a human donor who had recovered from COVID-19.

V and J are TRBV19 and TRBJ2-7; 9 bases map to TRBD1. This CDR3 spans 15 amino acids. CDR1 is LNHDA, CDR2 SQIVND, per germline (reference sequence). Trimming removed 1 base from V and 4 bases from J; junction bases left unmatched: 5. Here the CDR3 reads CASSIGTGVSYEQYF. Written as DNA, the CDR3 is TGTGCCAGTAGTATAGGGACAGGGGTGTCATACGAGCAGTACTTC.

The sample holds a few counts of this clone. V is TRBV7-8 and J is TRBJ2-5; D may be TRBD2 (5 bases). The CDR3 is 14 residues long. Germline V lookup: CDR1 SGHVS, CDR2 FQNEAQ. V lost 5 bases and J 2 bases, leaving 12 bases between the germline ends. The CDR3 loop is CASSRGPGQETQYF. CDR3 nucleotide sequence: TGTGCCAGCAGCCGAGGACCGGGGCAAGAGACCCAGTACTTC.

CDR3 in DNA: TGTGCCAGCAGTCCCCAGGGCGGGGGTTCACCCCTCCACTTT. Amino acid sequence: CASSPQGGGSPLHF. The chain carries TRBV27 and TRBJ1-6; maybe TRBD1 (5 bases). V was trimmed by 5 bases and J by 9 bases, leaving 14 bases between them. The germline gives CDR1 MNHEY, CDR2 SMNVEV (reference sequence). The CDR3 spans 14 residues.

The V and J genes are TRBV11-3 and TRBJ2-1, with TRBD1 matching over 9 bases. The germline V gene has CDR1 SGHNT and CDR2 YENEEA. V lost 4 bases, J lost 12 bases, and 13 bases stayed unmatched. This CDR3 is 15 amino acids long. The CDR3 region has the DNA TGTGCCAGCAGCTCTACAGGGGGCCTGGACGGGCGGCAGTTCTTC. Its translation: CASSSTGGLDGRQFF.

This clone appeared a single time. V and J are TRBV4-1 and TRBJ2-1, with D possibly matching TRBD1 (6 bases). CDR1 is MGHRA and CDR2 is YSYEKL in the germline V gene. The CDR3 consists of 14 residues. V lost 3 bases and J 2 bases, leaving 8 bases between the germline ends. Written as DNA, the CDR3 is TGCGCCAGCAGCCACCAGGGGACCTACAATGAGCAGTTCTTC. Translating it yields CASSHQGTYNEQFF.

The chain couples TRBV5-1 to TRBJ2-2, with 14 positions matching TRBD2. The V and J ends lost 4 bases and 5 bases, in that order; junction bases with no gene match: 1. This CDR3 region has 15 residues. CDR1 SGHRS and CDR2 YFSETQ come from the germline V gene. The chain's CDR3 is CASSRTSGRTGELFF. The CDR3 nucleotides are TGCGCCAGCAGCCGGACTAGCGGGAGGACCGGGGAGCTGTTTTTT.

The rearrangement links TRBV10-3 to TRBJ1-1, with a tentative D call TRBD1 (5 bases). The V and J ends lost 0 bases and 5 bases respectively, with 10 bases between them. CDR1 is ENHRY, CDR2 SYGVKD, per germline. The CDR3 is 14 residues long. DNA for the CDR3: TGTGCCATCAGTGAGTCGCGAGGGGTAACTGAAGCTTTCTTT. Encoded protein: CAISESRGVTEAFF.

The chain employs TRBV7-8 and TRBJ1-3; D not certain. CDR1 SGHVS and CDR2 FQNEAQ come from the germline V gene. Deletions cut 0 bases from V and 0 bases from J, with 15 bases between. This CDR3 region has 18 residues. CDR3 sequence: CASSLARNPFFSGNTIYF. The CDR3 coding sequence is TGTGCCAGCAGCTTAGCCAGGAATCCTTTCTTCTCTGGAAACACCATATATTTT.

This clone was seen only once. The chain couples TRBV10-3 to TRBJ2-1, with 11 bases that match TRBD2. The CDR3 runs 14 residues. Germline assignment: CDR1 ENHRY and CDR2 SYGVKD. Trimming at V came to 6 bases and at J to 5 bases, leaving 3 bases not matched to a gene. CDR3 nucleotides: TGTGCCATCAGCCTGGGACTAGCGGACAATGAGCAGTTCTTC. Its protein is CAISLGLADNEQFF.

The sample holds a few counts of this clone. This rearrangement joins TRBV7-6 to TRBJ1-6; TRBD1 agrees at 7 bases. The V gene's germline CDR1 is SGHVS and CDR2 FNYEAQ. This CDR3 spans 16 amino acids. J gave up 5 bases and V 5 bases, and 9 bases lay outside the gene matches. The CDR3 sequence is CASSPRGTVNNSPLHF. The CDR3 nucleotides read TGTGCCAGCAGCCCAAGGGGGACAGTCAATAATTCACCCCTCCACTTT.

V and J are TRBV7-3 and TRBJ1-2; D gene ambiguous. The CDR3 is made up of 12 amino acids. Germline assignment: CDR1 SGHTA and CDR2 FQGTGA. The V end lost 5 bases, the J end lost 5 bases, and 9 bases lay between the germline ends. CDR3 nucleotide sequence: TGTGCCAGCAGCCTAGCTGGATATGGCTACACCTTC. Protein: CASSLAGYGYTF.

The chain's CDR3 is CASSLPLTGGGYTF. In nucleotides, the CDR3 is TGTGCCAGCAGCTTACCGCTGACAGGGGGCGGCTACACCTTC. The rearrangement links TRBV7-9 to TRBJ1-2; 10 bases agree with TRBD1. The germline V gene has CDR1 SEHNR and CDR2 FQNEAQ (reference sequence). Trimming at V came to 2 bases and at J to 8 bases, leaving 5 bases not matched to a gene. The CDR3 covers 14 residues.

The chain has TRBV5-1 and TRBJ2-3; 13 nucleotides line up with TRBD2. The CDR3 totals 15 residues. The V segment lost 7 bases and the J segment 3 bases; nucleotides outside the gene matches: 5. CDR1 is SGHRS, CDR2 YFSETQ, per germline. The CDR3 loop is CASCTSGGATDTQYF. The CDR3 DNA follows: TGCGCCAGCTGCACTAGCGGGGGGGCTACAGATACGCAGTATTTT.

The chain couples TRBV19 to TRBJ2-1; the match to TRBD2 covers 9 bases. The CDR3 is 15 residues long. V lost 3 bases and J lost 4; bases outside the gene matches: 4. Germline V gene sequence: CDR1 LNHDA, CDR2 SQIVND (reference sequence). The DNA for the CDR3 is TGTGCCAGTAGTATTATAGCGGGGGATTACAATGAGCAGTTCTTC. Its translation is CASSIIAGDYNEQFF.

The V gene is TRBV11-2, the J gene TRBJ2-3, with D hard to call. This CDR3 spans 12 amino acids. CDR1 and CDR2 (germline): SGHAT, FQNNGV. V lost 5 bases and J lost 3, with 6 bases in between. CDR3 region: CASSPWTDTQYF. In DNA form, the CDR3 reads TGTGCCAGCAGCCCCTGGACAGATACGCAGTATTTT.

The V and J genes are TRBV18 and TRBJ1-2; D may be TRBD1 (6 bases). V was clipped by 2 bases and J by 6 bases, with 13 bases between them. Germline CDR1 KGHSH, CDR2 LQKENI. The CDR3 runs to 14 residues. The CDR3 is CASSPRRGGNGYTF. CDR3 nucleotides: TGTGCCAGCTCACCAAGGAGAGGGGGGAATGGCTACACCTTC.

The chain joins TRBV9 to TRBJ2-7; 8 nucleotides match TRBD2. Trimming cost V 3 bases and J 0 bases; bases outside gene matches: 2. Germline V CDR1 and CDR2: SGDLS, YYNGEE. The CDR3 covers 14 residues. The CDR3 DNA reads as TGTGCCAGCAGCGGTAGCGGGAACTCCTACGAGCAGTACTTC. Translated: CASSGSGNSYEQYF.

J is TRBJ2-2 and V is TRBV6-6; D ambiguous. This CDR3 contains 12 residues. With 0 bases removed from V and 11 bases from J, the gap between germline ends came to 7 bases. Germline V gene sequence: CDR1 MNHNY, CDR2 SVGAGI (reference sequence). CDR3 DNA: TGTGCCAGCAGTTACTCGAATGGAGAGCTGTTTTTT. This sequence encodes CASSYSNGELFF.

V gene TRBV13 combines with J gene TRBJ2-1; D not certain. Germline V gene sequence: CDR1 PRHDT, CDR2 FYEKMQ (reference sequence). V was pared by 0 bases and J by 3 bases, with 9 bases between. The CDR3 spans 15 residues. This chain's CDR3 is CASSLGAGDYNEQFF. The CDR3 DNA follows: TGTGCCAGCAGCTTAGGAGCCGGAGACTACAATGAGCAGTTCTTC.

This rearrangement joins TRBV9 to TRBJ2-3; D ambiguous. The CDR3 sequence is 13 residues long. Deletions cut 4 bases from V and 4 bases from J, with 10 bases between. Looked up from germline, CDR1 is SGDLS and CDR2 is YYNGEE. CDR3 sequence reads: CASSPGDPDTQYF. In nucleotides, the CDR3 is TGTGCCAGCAGCCCCGGCGACCCAGATACGCAGTATTTT. Looking up the rest from reference TRBV9 and TRBJ2-3 gives the full variable domain: DSGVTQTPKHLITATGQRVTLRCSPRSGDLSVYWYQQSLDQGLQFLIQYYNGEERAKGNILERFSAQQFPDLHSELNLSSLELGDSALYFCASSPGDPDTQYFGPGTRLTVL.

In this sample, this clone turned up once. This chain links TRBV27 with TRBJ2-3; TRBD1 matches 10 bases. The CDR3 runs 13 residues. CDR1 is MNHEY, CDR2 SMNVEV, per germline (reference sequence). Trimming took 6 bases from V and 5 from J; bases not matched to a gene: 2. The CDR3 nucleotides read TGTGCCAGCAGGGGGACAGGGGAAGATACGCAGTATTTT. Translating it yields CASRGTGEDTQYF.

A single count supports this clone. V and J are TRBV28 and TRBJ2-7; D is possibly TRBD1 (6 bases). The germline gives CDR1 MDHEN, CDR2 SYDVKM. Trimming took off 8 bases at V and 3 bases at J, with 11 bases between the two ends. There are 12 residues in the CDR3. In DNA, the CDR3 is TGTGCCAGCGACGCAGGGGACTACGAGCAGTACTTC. Protein: CASDAGDYEQYF.

This clone was recorded only once. The chain is built from TRBV5-8 and TRBJ2-7; a weak D match, TRBD1 (6 bases). From germline, CDR1 is SGHTS and CDR2 YDEGEE. Trimming left V 4 bases short and J 3 bases short, with 14 bases between. The CDR3 extends over 14 amino acids. The CDR3 DNA reads TGTGCCAGCAGCCCGGGACAAACCAACTACGAGCAGTACTTC. Amino acid sequence: CASSPGQTNYEQYF.

The V and J genes are TRBV19 and TRBJ1-2; 9 bases align to TRBD1. V shed 7 bases and J 0 bases; nucleotides not matched to a gene: 9. CDR3 length: 16 residues. The germline V gene has CDR1 LNHDA and CDR2 SQIVND (reference sequence). CDR3 DNA: TGTGCCAGTACCACGACAGGGGGGGATCCTAACTATGGCTACACCTTC. Translating gives CASTTTGGDPNYGYTF.

The V call is TRBV7-9, the J call TRBJ2-2; D not resolved. V was cut by 5 bases and J by 5 bases, with 9 bases left in between. Looked up from germline, CDR1 is SEHNR and CDR2 is FQNEAQ (reference sequence). The CDR3 is 13 residues long. The CDR3 sequence: CASSLGGTGELFF. The CDR3 bases are TGTGCCAGCAGCCTAGGTGGAACCGGGGAGCTGTTTTTT.

The CDR3 loop reads CASSPGLAGIRETQYF. The DNA for the CDR3 is TGTGCCAGCAGCCCCGGACTAGCGGGAATTAGGGAGACCCAGTACTTC. The V call is TRBV5-5, the J call TRBJ2-5; 12 positions agree with TRBD2. The CDR3 has 16 residues. V gave up 4 bases and J gave up 5 bases; unmatched junction bases: 9. Germline loops: CDR1 SGHKS, CDR2 YYEKEE (reference sequence).

The chain links TRBV3-1 (or the pseudogene TRBV3-2) to TRBJ1-2; the D gene is possibly TRBD1 (5 bases). Trimming pared 4 bases from V and 7 bases from J, leaving 16 bases between. The CDR3 contains 14 residues. Germline V gives CDR1 LGHDT, CDR2 YNNKEL (reference sequence). As DNA, the CDR3 is TGTGCCAGCAGCCGGGACCCCACTAAAGGTGGCTACACCTTC. Translated: CASSRDPTKGGYTF.

This chain connects TRBV3-1 (or the pseudogene TRBV3-2) to TRBJ2-5, with a possible D match to TRBD2 (6 bases). Trimming stripped 6 bases from V and 5 bases from J, with 13 bases between. The germline gives CDR1 LGHDT, CDR2 YNNKEL (reference sequence). The CDR3 runs 13 residues. In DNA form, the CDR3 reads TGTGCCAGCAGGGCGGCAGGGAGGGAGACCCAGTACTTC. This codes for CASRAAGRETQYF.

The chain uses TRBV5-4 and TRBJ2-6; 9 positions match TRBD1. In germline, CDR1 is SGHNT, CDR2 YYREEE (reference sequence). The length of the CDR3 is 16 residues. V lost 4 bases, J lost 2 bases, and 4 bases stayed unmatched. The CDR3, as DNA: TGTGCCAGCAGCCACACAGGGGGCGCTGGGGCCAACGTCCTGACTTTC. Its protein product is CASSHTGGAGANVLTF.

The V gene is TRBV18, the J gene TRBJ1-4; tentatively, D is TRBD1 (5 bases). This CDR3 has 12 amino acids. Germline V gene data show CDR1 as KGHSH and CDR2 as LQKENI. The V and J ends lost 1 base and 8 bases respectively, with 5 bases between them. CDR3 nucleotides: TGTGCCAGCTCACCACGGGGGGAAAAACTGTTTTTT. Protein: CASSPRGEKLFF.

The chain employs TRBV24-1 and TRBJ2-3; no clear D. The CDR3 has 15 amino acids. CDR1 and CDR2 from the germline V gene are KGHDR and SFDVKD. Trimming shortened V by 2 bases and J by 0 bases, and 8 bases separated the two germline ends. The chain's CDR3 is CATSDSHTSTDTQYF. Written as DNA, the CDR3 is TGTGCCACCAGTGATTCCCACACTAGCACAGATACGCAGTATTTT.

The genes are TRBV27 and TRBJ1-2; D uncertain. Germline V gives CDR1 MNHEY, CDR2 SMNVEV (reference sequence). Trimming left V 2 bases short and J 4 bases short, with 14 bases between. The CDR3 runs 15 residues. This chain's CDR3 is CASSLNLDGIYGYTF. The CDR3 DNA sequence: TGTGCCAGCAGTTTAAACCTGGACGGCATCTATGGCTACACCTTC.